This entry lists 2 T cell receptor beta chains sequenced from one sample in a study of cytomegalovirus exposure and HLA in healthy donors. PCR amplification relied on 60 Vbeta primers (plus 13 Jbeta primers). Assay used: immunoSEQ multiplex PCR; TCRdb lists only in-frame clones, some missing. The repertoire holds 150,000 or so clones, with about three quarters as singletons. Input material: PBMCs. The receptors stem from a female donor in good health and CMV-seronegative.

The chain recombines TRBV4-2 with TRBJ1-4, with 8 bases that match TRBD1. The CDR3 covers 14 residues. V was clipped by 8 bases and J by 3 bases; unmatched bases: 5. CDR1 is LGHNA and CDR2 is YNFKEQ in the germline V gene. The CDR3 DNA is TGTGCCAGCGGATCGGGACAGGCTAATGAAAAACTGTTTTTT. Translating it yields CASGSGQANEKLFF.

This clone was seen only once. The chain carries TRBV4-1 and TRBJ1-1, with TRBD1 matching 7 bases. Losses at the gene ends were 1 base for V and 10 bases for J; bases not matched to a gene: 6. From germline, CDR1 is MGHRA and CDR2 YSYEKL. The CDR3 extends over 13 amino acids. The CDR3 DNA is TGCGCCAGCAGCCAAGGAACAGGGGTGGTAGCTTTCTTT. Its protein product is CASSQGTGVVAFF.